This T cell receptor beta chain was captured by sequencing in a study of shared clonotypes between healthy human individuals (dated by TCRdb to about 2020). In terms of the full investigation: The cohort included a few men and two women between 18 and 49 years of age. Blood TCR repertoires of about five healthy adults were deeply sequenced to estimate repertoire size and the extent of clonotype sharing between individuals. To increase sequencing depth and limit assay-specific biases, TCR repertoire library preparation and sequencing were carried out by different laboratories using diverse techniques. Per donor, leukapheresis produced somewhere between about 0.94 and 9.5 billion PBMCs. For each donor, three plates each were used for CD4 naive and CD4 memory, two plates were used for CD8 naive, and one plate was used for CD8 memory. The research as a whole found: Higher generation probabilities were observed for clonotypes shared by all four sorted-subset donors than for non-shared clonotypes. Estimated clonotype richness was generally larger for naive than for memory subsets. Rarefaction of sorted-subset datasets indicated incomplete sequencing despite the large sequencing depth. The genetic and exposure-history diversity represented was limited by the small number of donors. Sampling was restricted to blood, and TCR repertoires in tissue are likely to differ from TCR repertoires in blood. Pairwise subsampling led to the expectation that sequencing depth would affect the degree of clonotype sharing among donors. About 4.5% of naive CD4, 3.5% of naive CD8, approximately 2% of memory CD4, and about 0.4% of memory CD8 clonotypes were shared across a handful of donors.

TCR CDR3 regions were amplified from genomic DNA by multiplex PCR using the deep immunoSEQ assay. For each cell subset, the extracted genomic DNA was distributed evenly across all wells of several immunoSEQ 96-well plates, and each plate served as one replicate. For sorted subsets, approximately 200 ng of genomic DNA, equivalent to 25,000 to 35,000 T cell genomes, went into each replicate PCR. Purified libraries were measured with a Qubit 3.0 fluorometer, size-checked on a Bioanalyzer 2100, and measured again with the KAPA Library Quantification kit. Every immunoSEQ 96-well plate was sequenced on a dedicated single-read 150-cycle Illumina NextSeq 550 flow cell. As for the authors' bioinformatics: Because only junctional sequences without quality scores were contained in the immunoSEQ output, filtering matching that applied to full-length reads could not be performed. To assign V/J genes and CDR3, sequences were annotated against IMGT germline references using PyIR, a Python wrapper for IgBLAST v1.9. Reads were filtered out if the reads had weak V/J assignments (E-value above 1e-6), no CDR3, stop codons, out-of-frame junctions, or ambiguous translated residues. V3J clonotypes were defined by identical inferred V gene, J gene, and CDR3 amino acid sequence. The percentage overlap between two repertoires was calculated by dividing the number of shared unique clonotypes by the size of the smaller repertoire. Repertoire richness was assessed with RTK rarefaction, the Chao1 estimator, and Recon v2.1 estimates of unobserved clonotypes. Generation probabilities for all TCRbeta clonotypes obtained by the gDNA method from several donors were computed using OLGA. TCRdb limited this immuneACCESS table to in-frame rearrangements with V and J called. A share of clones is missing; checked studies link under half to unresolved V genes, and the rest is unexplained. D and trimming come from the DNA, and the V and J calls and clone size come from that table. This sample lists 2 million to 2.5 million clones; 85% to 95% were detected once. Of the sample, about 0.39% is held by the ten largest clones.

The donors were healthy, HIV-negative adults who had no recently reported acute infections or vaccinations. Every donor was a Caucasian adult residing in Nashville, Tennessee, USA. CD4+ T cells were enriched by magnetic negative selection; naive cells were then positively selected on CD45RA, and the negative fraction formed the memory subset. Blood was obtained by leukapheresis, after which PBMCs were separated by Ficoll-Histopaque density gradient centrifugation and cryopreserved in liquid nitrogen vapor phase. Purity and quantity of every magnetically sorted T cell population were checked by analytical flow cytometry. Each sorted fraction had its genomic DNA isolated and then quantified by UV absorbance on a Nanodrop 2000c. About this clone: The clone's antigen remains unknown. Qualities for individual bases were not recorded, and no much larger clone is one base off.

From the cysteine up to the phenylalanine, the CDR3 has a length of 13 residues. Only the CDR3 DNA is retained, 39 bases long and in frame from the first base. As encoded in the germline V gene (reference sequence), CDR1 is GTSNPN while CDR2 is SVGIG. V ends up 2 bases short and J 8 bases short, with an unmatched junction base count of 2. The clonotype comes from a man between 18 and 29 years old in good health. Some clones in this sample may be carry-over from other donors' samples. The chain links TRBV30 with TRBJ2-1, and 11 junctional nucleotides match TRBD2. Specimen: naive CD4+ T cells from PBMCs. Interpreted using the paper, the cell subset or site label stands for: CD45RA+ positively selected. The sequenced DNA: TGTGCCTGGAGTACGGGACTAGCGGATGAGCAGTTCTTC. It encodes CAWSTGLADEQFF.